This T cell receptor beta chain was identified in a study of T-cell reconstitution after alpha-beta-depleted transplantation in children. This sample's TCRbeta library carried unique molecular identifier barcodes. TCRdb called the PCR reads again in MiXCR, with one record for every CDR3 protein. The sample shows almost 500,000 distinct CDR3 sequences, under 15% of them seen only once. The germline V gene encodes CDR1 MNHEY and CDR2 SVGEGT. V lost 2 bases to trimming and J lost 0 bases, with 7 bases between them. This CDR3 has 15 amino acids. The sequence came from a human donor who donated a stem cell graft to a child with combined immunodeficiency. Specimen: PBMCs from the stem cell graft donor, collected from the stem cell graft. The chain carries TRBV6-2 or TRBV6-3 and TRBJ2-2; no definite D call. The CDR3 nucleotides read TGTGCCAGCAGTTACCAAACGACGAACACCGGGGAGCTGTTTTTT. Translating gives CASSYQTTNTGELFF.